Listed below are T cell receptor beta chains from one sample, sequenced in a study of shared clonotypes between healthy human individuals. Some clones are missing from TCRdb's copy, which holds only in-frame ones; the method was immunoSEQ multiplex PCR. The sample shows about 1.5 million clones, 95% to 99% of them seen only once. Sequences were obtained from naive CD4+ T cells sorted from blood. The receptor source for this set is a man in his thirties or forties in good health. Each CDR3 is given with its conserved first and last residue. The order of the fields is D gene, V gene, clone size, J gene, CDR3 protein, CDR3 DNA. D genes are given only for firm matches. Clone size, where shown, is once, few, many, or a class for clones that have expanded.

D: -
V: TRBV2
size: -
J: TRBJ2-2
CDR3: CASKRGDLDTGELFF
DNA: TGTGCCAGCAAGCGAGGGGACTTGGACACCGGGGAGCTGTTTTTT

D: TRBD1
V: TRBV5-1
size: -
J: TRBJ2-3
CDR3: CASSPGQETDTQYF
DNA: TGCGCCAGCAGCCCGGGACAGGAGACAGATACGCAGTATTTT

D: -
V: TRBV4-1
size: -
J: TRBJ2-1
CDR3: CASSQDFPSLGWSYNEQFF
DNA: TGCGCCAGCAGCCAAGATTTTCCTTCACTGGGTTGGAGCTACAATGAGCAGTTCTTC

D: -
V: TRBV5-5
size: -
J: TRBJ2-5
CDR3: CASTQREETQYF
DNA: TGTGCCAGCACCCAGAGGGAGGAGACCCAGTACTTC

D: -
V: TRBV27
size: -
J: TRBJ1-4
CDR3: CASSLSRGQATNEKLFF
DNA: TGTGCCAGCAGTTTAAGCCGGGGTCAGGCAACTAATGAAAAACTGTTTTTT

D: -
V: TRBV18
size: -
J: TRBJ1-1
CDR3: CASSPNIVEDTEAFF
DNA: TGTGCCAGCTCACCAAATATAGTGGAGGACACTGAAGCTTTCTTT

D: -
V: TRBV27
size: -
J: TRBJ1-5
CDR3: CASSPIAWNSGLLSNQPQHF
DNA: TGTGCCAGCAGTCCTATCGCGTGGAACTCAGGGCTCCTTAGCAATCAGCCCCAGCATTTT

D: -
V: TRBV5-8
size: -
J: TRBJ2-7
CDR3: CAGKGGKLSYEQYF
DNA: TGTGCCGGCAAGGGGGGAAAACTCTCCTACGAGCAGTACTTC

D: TRBD2
V: TRBV4-3
size: -
J: TRBJ2-3
CDR3: CASSQDFRAGTDTQYF
DNA: TGCGCCAGCAGCCAAGATTTCCGAGCGGGGACAGATACGCAGTATTTT

D: -
V: TRBV10-3
size: -
J: TRBJ1-5
CDR3: CAISPRGLKGGDQPQHF
DNA: TGTGCCATCAGTCCCCGAGGTCTCAAGGGAGGCGATCAGCCCCAGCATTTT

D: -
V: TRBV6-6
size: once
J: TRBJ1-2
CDR3: CASSYYNGYTF
DNA: TGTGCCAGCAGTTATTACAATGGCTACACCTTC

D: TRBD1
V: TRBV28
size: -
J: TRBJ1-1
CDR3: CASKEGGHPRNTEAFF
DNA: TGTGCCAGCAAGGAAGGGGGCCACCCCCGGAACACTGAAGCTTTCTTT

D: -
V: TRBV7-8
size: once
J: TRBJ1-1
CDR3: CASSLASRVGNTEAFF
DNA: TGTGCCAGCAGCTTAGCGAGCCGAGTAGGGAACACTGAAGCTTTCTTT

D: -
V: TRBV7-2
size: -
J: TRBJ2-2
CDR3: CASSLGAGELFF
DNA: TGTGCCAGCAGCTTAGGGGCCGGGGAGCTGTTTTTT

D: TRBD2
V: TRBV5-1
size: -
J: TRBJ2-7
CDR3: CASSWGTSEAYEQYF
DNA: TGCGCCAGCAGCTGGGGGACTAGCGAGGCCTACGAGCAGTACTTC

D: -
V: TRBV29-1
size: -
J: TRBJ2-7
CDR3: CSVAGAHEQYF
DNA: TGCAGCGTTGCAGGGGCCCACGAGCAGTACTTC

D: -
V: TRBV5-4
size: -
J: TRBJ2-3
CDR3: CASSGEELPWRPDTQYF
DNA: TGTGCCAGCAGTGGCGAAGAGCTTCCGTGGCGTCCAGATACGCAGTATTTT

D: TRBD2
V: TRBV5-1
size: -
J: TRBJ2-7
CDR3: CASSSPLAGGSYEQYF
DNA: TGCGCCAGCAGCTCCCCGCTAGCGGGAGGATCCTACGAGCAGTACTTC

D: TRBD2
V: TRBV19
size: once
J: TRBJ2-5
CDR3: CASSTTRPSGIRGETQYF
DNA: TGTGCCAGTAGTACAACCCGGCCTAGCGGGATAAGGGGAGAGACCCAGTACTTC

D: TRBD2
V: TRBV5-1
size: -
J: TRBJ2-2
CDR3: CASSLSLADTGELFF
DNA: TGCGCCAGCAGCTTGTCCCTAGCGGACACCGGGGAGCTGTTTTTT

D: -
V: TRBV7-9
size: once
J: TRBJ1-1
CDR3: CASSYRNTEAFF
DNA: TGTGCCAGCAGCTACAGGAACACTGAAGCTTTCTTT

D: -
V: TRBV5-1
size: -
J: TRBJ1-2
CDR3: CASSFSGSDYGYTF
DNA: TGCGCCAGCAGCTTTTCAGGGTCTGACTATGGCTACACCTTC

D: TRBD1
V: TRBV7-8
size: -
J: TRBJ2-2
CDR3: CASSWTGSTGELFF
DNA: TGTGCCAGCAGCTGGACAGGCTCCACCGGGGAGCTGTTTTTT

D: TRBD1
V: TRBV18
size: -
J: TRBJ2-7
CDR3: CASSPLNLRGTGRAYEQYF
DNA: TGTGCCAGCTCACCACTAAATCTCCGAGGGACAGGGAGGGCCTACGAGCAGTACTTC